The T cell receptor beta chain under discussion was sequenced for a study of shared clonotypes between healthy human individuals. The wider study: Three plates each covered CD4 naive and memory; CD8 naive two, CD8 memory one. Study findings and constraints: How much donors shared clonotypes was expected to be affected by sequencing depth. Exclusively blood specimens were collected; tissue repertoires likely differ.

About this clone itself: Its cognate antigen is unknown.

Positively selected for CCR7, the CD45RO-negative cells used as naive CD8 cells excluded terminally differentiated effector memory CD45RA+ cells. The assay was immunoSEQ multiplex PCR, and TCRdb's table has in-frame clones only and misses some. The sample yields around 600,000 clones, approximately 95% seen once. CDR1 is ENHRY, CDR2 SYGVKD, per germline. The CDR3 is made up of 13 amino acids. Germline trimming cut 10 bases from V and 5 bases from J; bases unmatched to any gene: 6. This clonotype was sampled from a woman in her twenties or thirties in good health. The sample comprised naive CD8+ T cells sorted from blood. The chain is built from TRBV10-3 and TRBJ2-5; 11 bases are a match to TRBD1. In DNA, the CDR3 is TGTGCCACTGGACAGGGGGCTGGGGAGACCCAGTACTTC. This translates into CATGQGAGETQYF.